These 9 T cell receptor beta chains originate from one sample sequenced in a study of T cells after yellow fever vaccination. TCRdb processed the 5' RACE reads anew with MiXCR; each CDR3 protein has one entry. The sample shows 150,000 to 200,000 distinct CDR3 sequences, approximately 6.2% of them seen only once. The sequencing here drew on CD4+ T cells sorted from PBMCs, taken on the day of the first yellow fever vaccination. Source of these receptors: a man younger than 30 who received the YFV17D yellow fever vaccine.

This clonotype came up many times. This chain uses TRBV20-1 with TRBJ2-1, with 8 bases aligning to TRBD1. With V trimmed by 0 bases and J by 4 bases, 8 bases remained unmatched. The CDR3 runs 16 residues. Per germline, CDR1 DFQATT and CDR2 SNEGSKA (reference sequence). This chain's CDR3 is CSARDRRTGFYNEQFF. The CDR3 bases are TGCAGTGCTAGAGATCGAAGGACAGGGTTTTACAATGAGCAGTTCTTC.

Only a few counts were recorded for this clonotype. The genes are TRBV6-2 or TRBV6-3 and TRBJ1-2; TRBD1 might be the D (6 bases). The CDR3 runs 11 residues. Germline V gene lookup returns CDR1 MNHEY and CDR2 SVGEGT. Trimming removed 6 bases from V and 7 bases from J, with 9 bases in between. The CDR3 DNA reads as TGTGCCAGCAGGCACAGGGTTGGCTACACCTTC. Its translation is CASRHRVGYTF.

About this clonotype itself: A much more abundant neighbour one base away suggests this may be a read error. The chain recombines TRBV12-3 or TRBV12-4 with TRBJ2-1, with D maybe TRBD2 (5 bases). This CDR3 has 17 amino acids. The DNA of the CDR3 is TGTGCCAGCAGTTACCGACCGTGGGGAGCCCTAATCGATGAGCAGCTCTTC. Translated, it gives CASSYRPWGALIDEQLF.

In this sample, this clonotype turned up many times. The V call is TRBV12-3 or TRBV12-4, the J call TRBJ2-3, with TRBD1 matching 10 bases. V gave up 5 bases and J gave up 9 bases; unmatched junction bases: 11. This CDR3 spans 15 amino acids. CDR3 in amino acids: CASSPPGQGKNTQYF. The CDR3, as DNA: TGTGCCAGCAGTCCACCGGGACAGGGGAAGAACACGCAGTATTTT.

This clonotype was recorded at least ten times. The genes are TRBV4-1 and TRBJ2-2; 8 nucleotides match TRBD2. The junction had 12 bases not matched to a gene; V was cut back by 0 bases and J by 9 bases. Germline V gene lookup returns CDR1 MGHRA and CDR2 YSYEKL. The CDR3 runs 17 residues. DNA for the CDR3: TGCGCCAGCAGCCAAGATGGGATTAGCGGGGCCATCCGGGAGCTGTTTTTT. Protein: CASSQDGISGAIRELFF.

This clonotype was picked up many times. The chain carries TRBV12-3 or TRBV12-4 and TRBJ2-2; 13 positions agree with TRBD2. CDR3 length: 17 amino acids. The J segment lost 0 bases and the V segment lost 7 bases, leaving 5 bases of the junction unmatched. CDR3 in DNA: TGTGCCAGCAAGAAACTAGCGGGGGGGCCGAACACCGGGGAGCTGTTTTTT. Encoded protein: CASKKLAGGPNTGELFF.

This clonotype was observed many times. The V call is TRBV5-1, the J call TRBJ2-1; 8 bases map to TRBD2. Germline values: CDR1 SGHRS, CDR2 YFSETQ. The CDR3 covers 14 residues. V trimming: 0 bases; J trimming: 6 bases; junction bases outside the gene matches: 2. The chain's CDR3 is CASSLGGGSNEQFF. The CDR3 coding sequence is TGCGCCAGCAGCTTGGGCGGGGGGTCCAATGAGCAGTTCTTC.

In its sample, this clonotype was seen many times. J is TRBJ2-3 and V is TRBV4-2, with 7 bases fitting TRBD2. The CDR3 sequence is 16 residues long. The germline V gene has CDR1 LGHNA and CDR2 YNFKEQ. V lost 0 bases and J lost 11; bases outside the gene matches: 14. CDR3 nucleotides: TGTGCCAGCAGCCAAGATTCCGGGGGGTACCGCTGGGGGCAGTATTTT. It encodes CASSQDSGGYRWGQYF.

V usage is TRBV25-1 and J usage is TRBJ2-6; unclear D gene. There are 15 residues in the CDR3. Germline lookup yields CDR1 MGHDK and CDR2 SYGVNS. Trimming removed 6 bases from V and 0 bases from J, with 9 bases in between. CDR3 sequence (DNA): TGTGCCAGCAGCCGGGCCGTCTCTGGGGCCAACGTCCTGACTTTC. Its translation is CASSRAVSGANVLTF.